This TCR beta chain was found in a study of blood T cell repertoires in COVID-19. About the research overall: Acute-phase and convalescent COVID-19 samples originated in the United States, Italy and Spain. PBMCs, B-cell-depleted T cells, or T cells provided the cDNA or gDNA that made up the material.

Looked up from germline, CDR1 is SGDLS and CDR2 is YYNGEE. Between the trimmed V and J ends, which lost 0 bases and 2 bases, there was a span of 10 bases. The CDR3 has 15 amino acids. Methods used by the authors: Reference gene primers were amplified, and this amplification served to estimate nucleated cell counts. Clones were read by immunoSEQ multiplex PCR, and TCRdb kept only the in-frame ones, dropping some. The V and J calls and clone size are taken from that table; D and trimming were inferred from the DNA. This table has about 81,000 clones, 90% to 95% appearing once. This TCR was recovered from a woman aged 50 to 65 in a cohort sampled during active COVID-19. Specimen: peripheral blood. The chain combines TRBV9 with TRBJ2-3; tentative D call: TRBD2 (6 bases). The CDR3: CASSVAASATDTQYF. For the CDR3, the DNA is TGTGCCAGCAGCGTAGCCGCTAGCGCCACAGATACGCAGTATTTT.